The clone carrying this TCR beta chain was detected only a few times. Its antigen is as yet unknown. Authors' analysis steps: Sample-level TCR yields exhibited a median of 95,638, with a range of 23,224 to 690,600. TCRdb reprocessed the RACE reads with MiXCR, giving one entry per CDR3 protein. The V and J calls were not made by the authors but by TCRdb's processing. The profile shows 100,000 or so distinct CDR3 sequences, approximately 11% of them singletons. This sample was taken from a study of human T cells and chemical hapten exposure. The study, taken as a whole, reports: It was expanded TCRs that formed significantly more large CDR3 similarity clusters than controls did.

The time point is: patch test 1, 2 weeks after DPC sensitization. Treatment noted: therapeutic diphenylcyclopropenone sensitization with weekly scalp DPC. Trimming pared 3 bases from V and 7 bases from J, leaving 15 bases between. This CDR3 comprises 14 residues. The germline gives CDR1 MGHDK, CDR2 SYGVNS. The rearrangement links TRBV25-1 to TRBJ1-2; D gene unclear. The starting material was whole blood, obtained in connection with sensitization to the hapten diphenylcyclopropenone (DPC). The receptor was isolated from a woman in her forties with alopecia areata. Some clones in this sample may be carry-over from other donors' samples. Here the CDR3 DNA reads TGTGCCAGCAGTGATACCGGACCTGCGTTTGGCTACACCTTC. Translated: CASSDTGPAFGYTF.